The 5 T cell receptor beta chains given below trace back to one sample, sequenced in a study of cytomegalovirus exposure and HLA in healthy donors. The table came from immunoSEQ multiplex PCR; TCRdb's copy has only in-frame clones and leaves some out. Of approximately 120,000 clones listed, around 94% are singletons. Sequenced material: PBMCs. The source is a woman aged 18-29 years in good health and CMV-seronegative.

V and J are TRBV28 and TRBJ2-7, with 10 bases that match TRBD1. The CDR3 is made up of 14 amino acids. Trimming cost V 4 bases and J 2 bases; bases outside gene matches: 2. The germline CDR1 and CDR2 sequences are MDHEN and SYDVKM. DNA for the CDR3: TGTGCCAGCAGTTGGACAGGGGGGGCCTACGAGCAGTACTTC. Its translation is CASSWTGGAYEQYF.

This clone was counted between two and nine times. The CDR3 DNA sequence: TGTGCCAGCAGCTTAGACGACAGTAACTATGGCTACACCTTC. This gives the protein CASSLDDSNYGYTF. The chain combines TRBV7-6 with TRBJ1-2, with D possibly matching TRBD1 (5 bases). The germline V gene encodes CDR1 SGHVS and CDR2 FNYEAQ. Trimming removed 1 base from V and 1 base from J, with 7 bases in between. This CDR3 spans 14 amino acids.

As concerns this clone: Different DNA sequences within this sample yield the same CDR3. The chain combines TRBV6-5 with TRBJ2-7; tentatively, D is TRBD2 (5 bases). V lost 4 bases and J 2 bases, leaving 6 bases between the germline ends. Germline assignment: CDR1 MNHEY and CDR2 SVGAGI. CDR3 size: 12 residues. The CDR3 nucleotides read TGTGCCAGCAGTTCCGGGGCCTACGAGCAGTACTTC. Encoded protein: CASSSGAYEQYF.

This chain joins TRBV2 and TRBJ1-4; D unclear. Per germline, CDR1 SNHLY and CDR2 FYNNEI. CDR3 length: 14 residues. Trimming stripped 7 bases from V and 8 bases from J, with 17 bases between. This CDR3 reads CASITSLSGEKLFF. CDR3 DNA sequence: TGTGCCAGCATAACCTCCTTGTCCGGGGAAAAACTGTTTTTT.

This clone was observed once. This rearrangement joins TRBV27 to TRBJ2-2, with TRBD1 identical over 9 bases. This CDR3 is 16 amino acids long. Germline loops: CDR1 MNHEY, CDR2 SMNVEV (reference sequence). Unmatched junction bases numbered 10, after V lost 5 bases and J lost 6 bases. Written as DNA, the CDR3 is TGTGCCAGCAGTCCGTTGGGACAGGGATGGTCCGGGGAGCTGTTTTTT. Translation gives CASSPLGQGWSGELFF.